This T cell receptor beta chain was identified in a study of blood T cell repertoires in COVID-19. About the research overall: The United States, Italy and Spain provided the acute and convalescent COVID-19 samples. PBMCs, B-cell-depleted T cells, or T cells provided the cDNA or gDNA that made up the material.

The germline V gene has CDR1 DFQATT and CDR2 SNEGSKA (reference sequence). J gave up 3 bases and V 3 bases, and 5 bases lay outside the gene matches. This CDR3 has 14 residues. This clone has only a few counts. Original processing notes: Using reference gene primer amplification, nucleated cell counts were estimated. Libraries were prepared by immunoSEQ multiplex PCR; TCRdb keeps only in-frame clonotypes and omits some of them. Clone size and V and J calls were adopted from that table, with D and trimming inferred from the DNA. The repertoire includes about 310,000 clones, around 90% of them detected once, and 1% sits in the top ten.

Sample: peripheral blood. This receptor was taken from a man between 45 and 60 years old with active or convalescent COVID-19. The genes are TRBV20-1 and TRBJ1-5; TRBD1 matches 7 bases. The CDR3 coding sequence is TGCAGTGCTAGTCATGACAGGGTCAATCAGCCCCAGCATTTT. This codes for CSASHDRVNQPQHF.